The rows below give T cell receptor beta chains drawn from one sample of a study of T cell repertoires in cytomegalovirus infection. TCRdb recomputed calls from the reads with MiXCR, one row per CDR3 protein. The sample holds around 740,000 distinct CDR3 sequences; 35% to 40% are singletons and the top ten take under 3%. Sample: PBMCs. These receptors were collected from a human donor in good health (CMV status not recorded). Some clones in this sample may be carry-over from other donors' samples. Both conserved end residues are part of each CDR3. The D gene is left open where the match is weak. Rows may omit the clone size; those that give it use once, few, many or a size class.

NA | TRBJ1-5 | few | TRBV15 | TGTGCCACCAGCAGAGAGCGAGGGCAGCCCCAGCATTTT | CATSRERGQPQHF
NA | TRBJ2-7 | NA | TRBV5-1 | TGCGCCAGCAGCTCCCGGCCCGGGTACGGGGCTAATGAGCAGTACTTC | CASSSRPGYGANEQYF
NA | TRBJ1-4 | NA | TRBV20-1 | TGCAGTGCGGGGCGGGAGACTTCAACTAATGAAAAACTGTTTTTT | CSAGRETSTNEKLFF
NA | TRBJ2-1 | few | TRBV10-3 | TGTGCCATCAGTGTGATAGGGCAGTCGACCTACAATGAGCAGTTCTTC | CAISVIGQSTYNEQFF
TRBD2 | TRBJ2-1 | few | TRBV28 | TGTGCCAGCAGAGGCTCCGGACTAGCGGGAGGGGGCGTCCACAATGAGCAGTTCTTC | CASRGSGLAGGGVHNEQFF
TRBD1 | TRBJ2-7 | NA | TRBV7-6 | TGTGCCAGCAGCTTAGGACAGGGGATACCCTACGAGCAGTACTTC | CASSLGQGIPYEQYF
NA | TRBJ2-3 | many | TRBV6-1 | TGTGCCAGCAGGACCGGGTCCATCACAGATACGCAGTATTTT | CASRTGSITDTQYF
TRBD1 | TRBJ1-3 | many | TRBV7-8 | TGTGCCAGCGGGGAAACAGGGGTCTTTGGAAACACCATATATTTT | CASGETGVFGNTIYF
NA | TRBJ1-4 | NA | TRBV3-1 | TGTGCCAGCAGCCAAGATATATCTCGGGCGGGGACTAATGAAAAACTGTTTTTT | CASSQDISRAGTNEKLFF
NA | TRBJ2-7 | many | TRBV24-1 | TGTGCCACCAGTGATCCCCCCTCCTACGAGCAGTACTTC | CATSDPPSYEQYF
NA | TRBJ2-5 | few | TRBV7-6 | TGTGCCAGCAGCTTAATCAAGCGGGAGACCCAGTACTTC | CASSLIKRETQYF
NA | TRBJ1-4 | NA | TRBV28 | TGTGCCAGCAGTTTATTGGATCAGAGCGAAAAACTGTTTTTT | CASSLLDQSEKLFF
TRBD1 | TRBJ1-1 | few | TRBV2 | TGTGCCAGCATGGATGTAGGGGGCATGAACACTGAAGCTTTCTTT | CASMDVGGMNTEAFF
NA | TRBJ1-1 | NA | TRBV7-9 | TGTGCCGGATGGGGTCTCCTAGTAATGAACACTGAAGATTTCTTT | CAGWGLLVMNTEDFF
NA | TRBJ1-1 | few | TRBV5-6 | TGTGCCAGCAGCGCCGGGACAAGAACGGTTAAAGCTTTCTTT | CASSAGTRTVKAFF
TRBD2 | TRBJ2-7 | NA | TRBV5-3 | TGTGCCAGCAGCGGAACTAGCGGGAGTGGTTACGAGCAGTACTTC | CASSGTSGSGYEQYF
NA | TRBJ2-5 | NA | TRBV14 | TGTGCCAGCAGCGAACGGACAGTACTACAAGAGACCCAGTACTTC | CASSERTVLQETQYF